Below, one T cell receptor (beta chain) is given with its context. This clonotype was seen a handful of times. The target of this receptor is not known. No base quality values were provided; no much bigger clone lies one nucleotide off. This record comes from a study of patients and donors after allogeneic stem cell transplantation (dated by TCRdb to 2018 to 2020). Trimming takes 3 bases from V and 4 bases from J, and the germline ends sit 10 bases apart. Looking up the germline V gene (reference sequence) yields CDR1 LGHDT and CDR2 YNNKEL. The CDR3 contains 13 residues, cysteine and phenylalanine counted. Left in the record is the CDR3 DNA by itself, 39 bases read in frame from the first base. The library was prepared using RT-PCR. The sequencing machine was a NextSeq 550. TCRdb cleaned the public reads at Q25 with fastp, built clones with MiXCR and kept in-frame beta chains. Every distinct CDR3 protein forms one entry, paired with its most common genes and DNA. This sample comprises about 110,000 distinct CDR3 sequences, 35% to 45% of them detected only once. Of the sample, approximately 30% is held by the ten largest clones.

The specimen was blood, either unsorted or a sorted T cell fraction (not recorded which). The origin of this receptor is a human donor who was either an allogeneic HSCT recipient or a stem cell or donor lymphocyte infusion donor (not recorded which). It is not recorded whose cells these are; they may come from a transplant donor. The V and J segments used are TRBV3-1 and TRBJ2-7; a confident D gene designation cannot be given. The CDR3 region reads CASSQSTVYEQYF. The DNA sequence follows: TGTGCCAGCAGCCAGTCGACGGTGTACGAGCAGTACTTC.